The 5 T cell receptor beta chains below come from one sample, sequenced in a study of graft-versus-host responses after intestinal transplantation. This table comes from immunoSEQ multiplex PCR, and its TCRdb copy is limited to in-frame clones, with some not included. The data hold 60,000 or so clones, with around nine tenths observed a single time. Sequenced here: PBMCs, sampled less than 130 days after intestinal transplantation. These receptors originate from a human patient who received an intestinal transplant, so some T cells may come from the graft donor.

This clone was detected once. The chain joins TRBV9 to TRBJ1-3, with D uncertain. This CDR3 region has 15 residues. V lost 0 bases and J lost 2, with 9 bases in between. Germline V CDR1 and CDR2: SGDLS, YYNGEE. The CDR3 coding sequence is TGTGCCAGCAGCGTAGCGTCAGCGACTGGAAACACCATATATTTT. It yields the protein CASSVASATGNTIYF.

The rearrangement joins TRBV9 to TRBJ1-4; D gene unclear. Germline CDR1 and CDR2: SGDLS and YYNGEE. V lost 0 bases and J lost 7, with 10 bases in between. The CDR3 loop spans 14 amino acids. The CDR3 here is CASSVGGFGEKLFF. CDR3 coding DNA: TGTGCCAGCAGCGTAGGCGGTTTTGGTGAAAAACTGTTTTTT. Supplemented by reference TRBV9 and TRBJ1-4, the full variable domain reads DSGVTQTPKHLITATGQRVTLRCSPRSGDLSVYWYQQSLDQGLQFLIQYYNGEERAKGNILERFSAQQFPDLHSELNLSSLELGDSALYFCASSVGGFGEKLFFGSGTQLSVL.

The rearrangement joins TRBV28 to TRBJ2-7, with TRBD1 matching 9 bases. In germline, CDR1 is MDHEN, CDR2 SYDVKM. The trim removed 5 bases at V and 9 bases at J, leaving 14 bases unmatched. The CDR3 extends over 15 amino acids. CDR3 amino acids: CASSGGTGRAPGQYF. CDR3 coding DNA: TGTGCCAGCAGTGGGGGGACAGGGAGAGCACCGGGGCAGTACTTC.

The rearrangement links TRBV2 to TRBJ2-7, with D possibly matching TRBD2 (7 bases). This CDR3 contains 14 residues. The V gene lost 2 bases and the J gene lost 5 bases, with 13 bases spanning the gap. CDR1 is SNHLY and CDR2 is FYNNEI in the germline V gene. In DNA form, the CDR3 reads TGTGCCAGCAGTGAAAGGGGGGGTTGGGACGAGCAGTACTTC. This encodes CASSERGGWDEQYF.

This chain connects TRBV6-5 to TRBJ1-1; D ambiguous. Per germline, CDR1 MNHEY and CDR2 SVGAGI. The V gene lost 0 bases and the J gene lost 3 bases, with 8 bases spanning the gap. This CDR3 contains 14 residues. The CDR3: CASSYSPVYTEAFF. DNA for the CDR3: TGTGCCAGCAGTTACTCGCCGGTTTACACTGAAGCTTTCTTT.